This passage covers 28 T cell receptor beta chains from one sample sequenced in a study of blood T cell repertoires in COVID-19. Assay: immunoSEQ multiplex PCR; the TCRdb copy retains only in-frame clones and omits some. The table has just over 80,000 clones, about 86% seen once. Material for sequencing was peripheral blood. These receptors originate from an elderly man with acute or convalescent COVID-19.

The V and J genes are TRBV4-2 and TRBJ2-3; D may be TRBD1 (6 bases). With 1 base removed from V and 0 bases from J, the gap between germline ends came to 11 bases. CDR1 and CDR2 (germline): LGHNA, YNFKEQ. The CDR3 runs 16 residues. CDR3 in amino acids: CASSQVGTQSTDTQYF. CDR3 nucleotide sequence: TGTGCCAGCAGCCAAGTTGGGACACAGAGCACAGATACGCAGTATTTT.

V usage is TRBV7-2 and J usage is TRBJ1-4, with D uncertain. The germline CDR1 and CDR2 sequences are SGHTA and FQGNSA. This CDR3 has 14 amino acids. Trimming took 6 bases from V and 4 from J, leaving 12 bases between them. The CDR3 reads CASSRDTFNEKLFF. The DNA for the CDR3 is TGTGCCAGCAGTAGAGACACCTTTAATGAAAAACTGTTTTTT.

The V call is TRBV7-2, the J call TRBJ2-1, with D tentatively TRBD2 (7 bases). Germline V gene sequence: CDR1 SGHTA, CDR2 FQGNSA. This CDR3 is built from 16 residues. The V end was cut by 6 bases, the J end by 4 bases, with 19 bases between. This CDR3 reads CASRRGGAAEYNEQFF. CDR3 DNA sequence: TGTGCCAGCAGGAGGGGGGGCGCAGCGGAATACAATGAGCAGTTCTTC.

The chain uses TRBV10-3 and TRBJ2-1, with 7 bases lining up with TRBD2. V lost 4 bases to trimming and J lost 4 bases; unmatched junction nucleotides: 7. The CDR3 covers 15 residues. Germline V gene sequence: CDR1 ENHRY, CDR2 SYGVKD. In DNA form, the CDR3 reads TGTGCCATCAGTGTCCGAGCGGGGATGTACAATGAGCAGTTCTTC. It is translated as CAISVRAGMYNEQFF.

J is TRBJ2-2 and V is TRBV5-1; tentative D call: TRBD2 (5 bases). The germline CDR1 and CDR2 sequences are SGHRS and YFSETQ. Between the trimmed V and J ends, which lost 8 bases and 0 bases, there was a span of 11 bases. This CDR3 has 14 amino acids. CDR3 sequence (DNA): TGCGCCAGTCTACGGGATACGAACACCGGGGAGCTGTTTTTT. It specifies CASLRDTNTGELFF.

The CDR3 sequence is CAWSGGGGTDTQYF. DNA for the CDR3: TGTGCCTGGAGTGGGGGTGGAGGTACAGATACGCAGTATTTT. The chain employs TRBV30 and TRBJ2-3, with D possibly TRBD2 on 5 matching bases. V was cut by 1 base and J by 3 bases, with 11 bases left in between. CDR1 and CDR2 from the germline V gene are GTSNPN and SVGIG (reference sequence). This CDR3 spans 14 amino acids.

The rearrangement joins TRBV12-3 or TRBV12-4 to TRBJ2-5, with 8 bases lining up with TRBD1. Germline trimming cut 7 bases from V and 4 bases from J; bases unmatched to any gene: 5. CDR3 length equals 13 residues. The CDR3 coding sequence is TGTGCCAGCACGGACAGGGCGAGAGAGACCCAGTACTTC. This translates into CASTDRARETQYF.

V and J are TRBV5-1 and TRBJ1-1; 9 nucleotides agree with TRBD1. V lost 4 bases, J lost 11 bases, and 18 bases stayed unmatched. This CDR3 region has 16 residues. Germline V gene data show CDR1 as SGHRS and CDR2 as YFSETQ. In DNA form, the CDR3 reads TGCGCCAGCAGCCCTGGATGGGACAGGACAGGGGAGAAGGCTTTCTTT. Its protein is CASSPGWDRTGEKAFF.

The V call is TRBV5-1, the J call TRBJ2-2; D is unresolved. The CDR3 runs to 15 residues. Germline CDR1 SGHRS, CDR2 YFSETQ. The V and J ends lost 1 base and 6 bases respectively, with 13 bases between them. The chain's CDR3 is CASSLTVSEAGELFF. The CDR3 DNA reads as TGCGCCAGCAGCTTGACTGTTTCCGAAGCCGGGGAGCTGTTTTTT.

V gene TRBV5-1 combines with J gene TRBJ2-5, with a tentative D call TRBD2 (5 bases). CDR3 length: 13 amino acids. Trimming left V 4 bases short and J 9 bases short, with 16 bases between. Germline V gene lookup returns CDR1 SGHRS and CDR2 YFSETQ. CDR3 coding DNA: TGCGCCAGCAGCCCGGACGGGGATGGGGCCCAGTACTTC. Protein product: CASSPDGDGAQYF.

The sample holds one count of this clone. V usage is TRBV7-8 and J usage is TRBJ2-2; 7 bases agree with TRBD1. The germline V gene has CDR1 SGHVS and CDR2 FQNEAQ. The trim removed 0 bases at V and 4 bases at J, leaving 8 bases unmatched. The CDR3 consists of 17 residues. The CDR3 here is CASSLAPGQRATGELFF. The CDR3 DNA follows: TGTGCCAGCAGCTTAGCGCCGGGACAGCGCGCCACCGGGGAGCTGTTTTTT.

The rearrangement uses TRBV15 and TRBJ1-6, with 8 bases identical to TRBD1. The germline gives CDR1 LNHNV, CDR2 YYDKDF (reference sequence). CDR3 length: 17 residues. Germline trimming cut 2 bases from V and 6 bases from J; bases unmatched to any gene: 9. CDR3 DNA sequence: TGTGCCACCAGCAGACCCTATCCGGACAGGGCTAATTCACCCCTCCACTTT. Amino acids: CATSRPYPDRANSPLHF.

The chain is built from TRBV20-1 and TRBJ2-7; 7 bases are a match to TRBD2. Per germline, CDR1 DFQATT and CDR2 SNEGSKA (reference sequence). CDR3 length: 12 residues. V lost 3 bases and J lost 9; bases outside the gene matches: 8. This CDR3 reads CSASSGPDRQYF. Written as DNA, the CDR3 is TGCAGTGCTAGTAGCGGGCCAGACAGGCAGTACTTC.

The CDR3 nucleotides are TGTGCCAGCAGTTTATCCCGGGTGCCGAACACTGAAGCTTTCTTT. Its translation: CASSLSRVPNTEAFF. The gene calls are TRBV28 and TRBJ1-1, with unresolved D. CDR1 is MDHEN and CDR2 is SYDVKM in the germline V gene. This CDR3 spans 15 amino acids. With 1 base removed from V and 1 base from J, the gap between germline ends came to 10 bases.

The chain recombines TRBV29-1 with TRBJ2-2; D gene ambiguous. V lost 6 bases and J 9 bases, leaving 23 bases between the germline ends. CDR1 is SQVTM, CDR2 ANQGSEA, per germline. The CDR3 is 15 amino acids. The CDR3 reads CSVSPHSAAGRELFF. The CDR3 DNA follows: TGCAGCGTCTCTCCACACAGTGCCGCAGGTCGGGAGCTGTTTTTT.

This chain connects TRBV14 to TRBJ1-3; TRBD1 aligns across 7 bases. With 0 bases clipped from V and 3 bases from J, the junction kept 11 bases outside the gene matches. Germline CDR1 reads SGHDN; CDR2 reads FVKESK. The CDR3 extends over 18 amino acids. The CDR3 here is CASSQDKFPRTGGNTIYF. Written as DNA, the CDR3 is TGTGCCAGCAGCCAAGATAAGTTCCCGCGGACAGGTGGAAACACCATATATTTT.

This chain links TRBV18 with TRBJ1-2; TRBD1 aligns across 7 bases. After removal of 6 bases from V and 4 bases from J, the junction contained 5 bases not matched to a gene. CDR1 is KGHSH and CDR2 is LQKENI in the germline V gene. The CDR3 is made up of 13 amino acids. CDR3 DNA: TGTGCCAGCTCGGACAACAGGGGCTATGGCTACACCTTC. It specifies CASSDNRGYGYTF. The whole variable domain, remainder taken from reference TRBV18 and TRBJ1-2, is NAGVMQNPRHLVRRRGQEARLRCSPMKGHSHVYWYRQLPEEGLKFMVYLQKENIIDESGMPKERFSAEFPKEGPSILRIQQVVRGDSAAYFCASSDNRGYGYTFGSGTRLTVV.

The gene calls are TRBV5-8 and TRBJ2-1; the D gene is possibly TRBD2 (5 bases). Trimming shortened V by 0 bases and J by 8 bases, and 18 bases separated the two germline ends. The CDR3 totals 16 residues. CDR1 SGHTS and CDR2 YDEGEE come from the germline V gene. This CDR3 is CASSLAIAGVRYEQFF. CDR3 nucleotides: TGTGCCAGCAGCTTGGCCATTGCGGGCGTGCGCTATGAGCAGTTCTTC.

Comments on this clone: At one boundary the junction diverges from the germline segment, which might be a read error. V and J are TRBV10-3 and TRBJ1-5; 7 bases line up with TRBD1. The germline V gene encodes CDR1 ENHRY and CDR2 SYGVKD. This CDR3 has 15 residues. CDR3 in amino acids: CAIGEAGQDDQPQHF. The DNA for the CDR3 is TGTGCCATCGGTGAGGCAGGACAGGACGATCAGCCCCAGCATTTT.

The chain links TRBV27 to TRBJ1-2, with 9 bases lining up with TRBD1. CDR1 and CDR2 from the germline V gene are MNHEY and SMNVEV (reference sequence). Trimming cost V 5 bases and J 4 bases; bases outside gene matches: 14. The CDR3 consists of 17 residues. CDR3 DNA sequence: TGTGCCAGCAGTGCCCGATACAGGGGGCGCTTAGGCTATGGCTACACCTTC. This translates into CASSARYRGRLGYGYTF.

V gene TRBV29-1 combines with J gene TRBJ2-5; D not resolved. Germline V gives CDR1 SQVTM, CDR2 ANQGSEA. The CDR3 runs 11 residues. V lost 3 bases and J 3 bases, leaving 5 bases between the germline ends. In DNA form, the CDR3 reads TGCAGCGTTGACGTTAAAGAGACCCAGTACTTC. Its translation: CSVDVKETQYF. The full variable domain, rest sourced from reference TRBV29-1 and TRBJ2-5, is SAVISQKPSRDICQRGTSLTIQCQVDSQVTMMFWYRQQPGQSLTLIATANQGSEATYESGFVIDKFPISRPNLTFSTLTVSNMSPEDSSIYLCSVDVKETQYFGPGTRLLVL.

The chain employs TRBV30 and TRBJ1-5, with D possibly TRBD1 on 6 matching bases. This CDR3 region has 13 residues. Trimming pared 5 bases from V and 4 bases from J, leaving 12 bases between. Germline V gene lookup returns CDR1 GTSNPN and CDR2 SVGIG (reference sequence). The CDR3 is CAWAGQRNQPQHF. In DNA form, the CDR3 reads TGTGCCTGGGCAGGACAGCGGAATCAGCCCCAGCATTTT.

This sequence joins TRBV19 and TRBJ1-6; 9 positions agree with TRBD1. CDR1 LNHDA and CDR2 SQIVND come from the germline V gene (reference sequence). There are 14 residues in the CDR3. Unmatched junction bases numbered 4, after V lost 6 bases and J lost 7 bases. CDR3 nucleotide sequence: TGTGCCAGTAGAACGGGACAGGGAAATTCACCCCTCCACTTT. Translating it yields CASRTGQGNSPLHF.

The J gene is TRBJ1-2, the V gene TRBV3-1 (or the pseudogene TRBV3-2); 7 positions agree with TRBD1. With 4 bases clipped from V and 0 bases from J, the junction kept 5 bases outside the gene matches. The V gene's germline CDR1 is LGHDT and CDR2 YNNKEL (reference sequence). The CDR3 is 15 amino acids. DNA of the CDR3: TGTGCCAGCAGCCCTTACAGGGGAGCTAACTATGGCTACACCTTC. Translating gives CASSPYRGANYGYTF.

The rearrangement joins TRBV2 to TRBJ1-5, with 8 bases matching TRBD1. CDR3 length: 14 residues. The germline V gene encodes CDR1 SNHLY and CDR2 FYNNEI. V was pared by 4 bases and J by 7 bases, with 6 bases of the junction left unmatched. CDR3 nucleotide sequence: TGTGCCAGCAGTGGGACAGGGTCGATCCAGCCCCAGCATTTT. It translates to CASSGTGSIQPQHF.

This chain uses TRBV7-2 with TRBJ1-2; 8 bases match TRBD1. The CDR3 consists of 14 residues. Germline lookup yields CDR1 SGHTA and CDR2 FQGNSA. J lost 2 bases, V lost 8 bases, and 7 bases had no gene match. CDR3 sequence reads: CASRPGGANYGYTF. The CDR3 DNA is TGTGCCAGCCGCCCAGGGGGCGCAAACTATGGCTACACCTTC.

The genes are TRBV28 and TRBJ1-1; 9 bases agree with TRBD1. V lost 5 bases and J lost 5; bases outside the gene matches: 9. The CDR3 runs to 15 residues. Germline CDR1 MDHEN, CDR2 SYDVKM. DNA of the CDR3: TGTGCCAGCAGTCCCACACAGGGGGCGCGTACTGAAGCTTTCTTT. It is translated as CASSPTQGARTEAFF. Full variable domain (remainder filled in from reference TRBV28 and TRBJ1-1): DVKVTQSSRYLVKRTGEKVFLECVQDMDHENMFWYRQDPGLGLRLIYFSYDVKMKEKGDIPEGYSVSREKKERFSLILESASTNQTSMYLCASSPTQGARTEAFFGQGTRLTVV.

The chain has TRBV5-1 and TRBJ2-5, with TRBD1 identical over 7 bases. The germline V gene has CDR1 SGHRS and CDR2 YFSETQ. The CDR3 totals 13 residues. J gave up 5 bases and V 4 bases, and 5 bases lay outside the gene matches. CDR3 amino acids: CASSPTGFETQYF. The CDR3 DNA is TGCGCCAGCAGCCCGACAGGGTTCGAGACCCAGTACTTC.